These 13 T cell receptor beta chains originate from one sample sequenced in a study of blood T cell repertoires in COVID-19 (TCRdb year 2020). Libraries were made using the immunoSEQ multiplex PCR assay. TCRdb holds this immuneACCESS table with in-frame rearrangements only. Some clones are missing; in checked studies, unresolved V genes explain under half, and the rest has no known cause. Across this sample there are about 190,000 clones, with roughly 80% seen only once. The top ten clonotypes cover over 10% of the sample. The sequencing input was peripheral blood. The receptor set was obtained from a woman aged 45-65 years with acute or convalescent COVID-19.

The chain links TRBV19 to TRBJ2-7; TRBD2 is a possible D gene (6 bases). This CDR3 region has 15 residues. V was shortened by 5 bases and J by 1 base, with 15 bases between the two germline ends. Per the germline V gene, CDR1 is LNHDA and CDR2 is SQIVND (reference sequence). The CDR3 region is CASSPGGRGSYEQYF. In nucleotides, the CDR3 is TGTGCCAGTAGTCCCGGGGGTCGGGGGTCCTACGAGCAGTACTTC.

This clone was seen a handful of times. The chain employs TRBV6-2 or TRBV6-3 and TRBJ2-7; 11 nucleotides line up with TRBD1. The CDR3 is 16 amino acids. Germline V gene sequence: CDR1 MNHEY, CDR2 SVGEGT. The trim removed 5 bases at V and 3 bases at J, leaving 9 bases unmatched. CDR3 sequence (DNA): TGTGCCAGCAGTGACCCGGGACAGGGGGGTTACTACGAGCAGTACTTC. Translated: CASSDPGQGGYYEQYF.

The chain links TRBV27 to TRBJ2-1; 11 bases agree with TRBD1. Losses at the gene ends were 2 bases for V and 3 bases for J; bases not matched to a gene: 3. CDR1 MNHEY and CDR2 SMNVEV come from the germline V gene (reference sequence). This CDR3 is 16 amino acids long. CDR3 loop: CASSLRTGGIYNEQFF. CDR3 nucleotides: TGTGCCAGCAGTTTAAGGACAGGGGGCATCTACAATGAGCAGTTCTTC.

CDR3: CSASPGHQPQHF. CDR3 DNA: TGCAGTGCTAGTCCAGGGCATCAGCCCCAGCATTTT. This chain links TRBV20-1 with TRBJ1-5; a weak D match, TRBD1 (5 bases). Trimming removed 3 bases at V and 5 bases at J, with 8 bases between. CDR3 length: 12 residues. Germline V gene data show CDR1 as DFQATT and CDR2 as SNEGSKA (reference sequence).

The V and J genes are TRBV19 and TRBJ1-5; unclear D gene. V lost 8 bases and J lost 4, with 15 bases in between. The length of the CDR3 is 14 residues. The germline V gene encodes CDR1 LNHDA and CDR2 SQIVND (reference sequence). CDR3 in amino acids: CASHRGEPNQPQHF. The CDR3 DNA reads as TGTGCCAGTCATCGCGGGGAACCAAATCAGCCCCAGCATTTT. Based on the CDR3 plus reference TRBV19 and TRBJ1-5, the full variable domain is DGGITQSPKYLFRKEGQNVTLSCEQNLNHDAMYWYRQDPGQGLRLIYYSQIVNDFQKGDIAEGYSVSREKKESFPLTVTSAQKNPTAFYLCASHRGEPNQPQHFGDGTRLSIL.

This rearrangement joins TRBV6-5 to TRBJ1-2, with 8 nucleotides matching TRBD1. Germline-derived CDR1 and CDR2 are MNHEY and SVGAGI. Unmatched junction bases numbered 3, after V lost 6 bases and J lost 0 bases. This CDR3 spans 14 amino acids. The DNA of the CDR3 is TGTGCCAGCAGCACACAGGGGGCTAACTATGGCTACACCTTC. Its translation: CASSTQGANYGYTF.

This rearrangement joins TRBV18 to TRBJ1-6; TRBD1 might be the D (5 bases). CDR1 is KGHSH, CDR2 LQKENI, per germline. The CDR3 extends over 17 amino acids. The V end was cut by 5 bases, the J end by 0 bases, with 14 bases between. The CDR3 DNA is TGTGCCAGCTCATACGACAGAGATAGCTCCTATAATTCACCCCTCCACTTT. The encoded protein is CASSYDRDSSYNSPLHF.

The J gene is TRBJ1-2, the V gene TRBV18, with 12 bases lining up with TRBD1. The CDR3 sequence is 15 residues long. With 2 bases clipped from V and 6 bases from J, the junction kept 4 bases outside the gene matches. Germline CDR1 is KGHSH and CDR2 is LQKENI. The CDR3 spells CASSPTGQGAHGYTF. CDR3 nucleotide sequence: TGTGCCAGCTCACCAACGGGACAGGGGGCGCATGGCTACACCTTC. The full variable domain, its missing parts supplied by reference TRBV18 and TRBJ1-2, is NAGVMQNPRHLVRRRGQEARLRCSPMKGHSHVYWYRQLPEEGLKFMVYLQKENIIDESGMPKERFSAEFPKEGPSILRIQQVVRGDSAAYFCASSPTGQGAHGYTFGSGTRLTVV.

For the CDR3, the DNA is TGCGCCAGCAGTGAGTTCCGGGACAGGGGGAGCGGCTACACCTTC. Encoded protein: CASSEFRDRGSGYTF. The chain combines TRBV10-2 with TRBJ1-2, with 11 nucleotides matching TRBD1. The V gene end was trimmed by 1 base and the J gene end by 8 bases; junction bases not matched to a gene: 6. Germline CDR1 is WSHSY and CDR2 is SAAADI. The CDR3 covers 15 residues.

The chain couples TRBV3-1 (or the pseudogene TRBV3-2) to TRBJ1-4; 10 bases agree with TRBD1. The CDR3 is made up of 15 amino acids. The J segment lost 7 bases and the V segment lost 3 bases, leaving 5 bases of the junction unmatched. The germline V gene encodes CDR1 LGHDT and CDR2 YNNKEL (reference sequence). The DNA of the CDR3 is TGTGCCAGCAGCCATCGGACAGGGGGGGCTGAAAAACTGTTTTTT. Its protein is CASSHRTGGAEKLFF.

The gene calls are TRBV5-1 and TRBJ1-6; no reliable D call. Trimming cost V 2 bases and J 0 bases, with 9 bases left between them. CDR1 SGHRS and CDR2 YFSETQ come from the germline V gene. The CDR3 sequence is 16 residues long. The CDR3 loop reads CASSFVGSSYNSPLHF. The CDR3 coding sequence is TGCGCCAGCAGCTTTGTTGGGAGCTCCTATAATTCACCCCTCCACTTT.

The chain combines TRBV4-1 with TRBJ1-5; D not certain. CDR1 MGHRA and CDR2 YSYEKL come from the germline V gene. The CDR3 sequence is 14 residues long. Deletions cut 0 bases from V and 1 base from J, with 4 bases between. The CDR3 DNA follows: TGCGCCAGCAGCCAAGATCAGAGCAATCAGCCCCAGCATTTT. Translating gives CASSQDQSNQPQHF.

The gene calls are TRBV5-1 and TRBJ2-1; 12 nucleotides match TRBD2. V dropped 0 bases and J dropped 4; count of bases not matched to a gene: 5. The CDR3 loop spans 17 amino acids. Germline CDR1 reads SGHRS; CDR2 reads YFSETQ. CDR3 amino acids: CASSLGASGRGYNEQFF. DNA for the CDR3: TGCGCCAGCAGCTTGGGGGCTAGCGGGAGGGGTTACAATGAGCAGTTCTTC.